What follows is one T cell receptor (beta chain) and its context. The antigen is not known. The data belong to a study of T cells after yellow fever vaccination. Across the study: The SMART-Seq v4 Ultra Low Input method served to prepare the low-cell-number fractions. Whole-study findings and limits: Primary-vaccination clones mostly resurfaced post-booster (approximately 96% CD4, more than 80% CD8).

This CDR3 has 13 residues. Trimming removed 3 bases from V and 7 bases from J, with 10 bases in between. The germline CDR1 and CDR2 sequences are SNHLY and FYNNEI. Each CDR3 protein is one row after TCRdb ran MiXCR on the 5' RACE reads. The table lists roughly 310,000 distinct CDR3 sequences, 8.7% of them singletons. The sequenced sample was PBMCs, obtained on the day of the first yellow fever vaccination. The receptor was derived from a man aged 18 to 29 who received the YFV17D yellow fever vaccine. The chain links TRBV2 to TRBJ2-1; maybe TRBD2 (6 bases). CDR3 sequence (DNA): TGTGCCAGCAGTGAGGGTAGCGGAAATGAGCAGTTCTTC. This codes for CASSEGSGNEQFF.